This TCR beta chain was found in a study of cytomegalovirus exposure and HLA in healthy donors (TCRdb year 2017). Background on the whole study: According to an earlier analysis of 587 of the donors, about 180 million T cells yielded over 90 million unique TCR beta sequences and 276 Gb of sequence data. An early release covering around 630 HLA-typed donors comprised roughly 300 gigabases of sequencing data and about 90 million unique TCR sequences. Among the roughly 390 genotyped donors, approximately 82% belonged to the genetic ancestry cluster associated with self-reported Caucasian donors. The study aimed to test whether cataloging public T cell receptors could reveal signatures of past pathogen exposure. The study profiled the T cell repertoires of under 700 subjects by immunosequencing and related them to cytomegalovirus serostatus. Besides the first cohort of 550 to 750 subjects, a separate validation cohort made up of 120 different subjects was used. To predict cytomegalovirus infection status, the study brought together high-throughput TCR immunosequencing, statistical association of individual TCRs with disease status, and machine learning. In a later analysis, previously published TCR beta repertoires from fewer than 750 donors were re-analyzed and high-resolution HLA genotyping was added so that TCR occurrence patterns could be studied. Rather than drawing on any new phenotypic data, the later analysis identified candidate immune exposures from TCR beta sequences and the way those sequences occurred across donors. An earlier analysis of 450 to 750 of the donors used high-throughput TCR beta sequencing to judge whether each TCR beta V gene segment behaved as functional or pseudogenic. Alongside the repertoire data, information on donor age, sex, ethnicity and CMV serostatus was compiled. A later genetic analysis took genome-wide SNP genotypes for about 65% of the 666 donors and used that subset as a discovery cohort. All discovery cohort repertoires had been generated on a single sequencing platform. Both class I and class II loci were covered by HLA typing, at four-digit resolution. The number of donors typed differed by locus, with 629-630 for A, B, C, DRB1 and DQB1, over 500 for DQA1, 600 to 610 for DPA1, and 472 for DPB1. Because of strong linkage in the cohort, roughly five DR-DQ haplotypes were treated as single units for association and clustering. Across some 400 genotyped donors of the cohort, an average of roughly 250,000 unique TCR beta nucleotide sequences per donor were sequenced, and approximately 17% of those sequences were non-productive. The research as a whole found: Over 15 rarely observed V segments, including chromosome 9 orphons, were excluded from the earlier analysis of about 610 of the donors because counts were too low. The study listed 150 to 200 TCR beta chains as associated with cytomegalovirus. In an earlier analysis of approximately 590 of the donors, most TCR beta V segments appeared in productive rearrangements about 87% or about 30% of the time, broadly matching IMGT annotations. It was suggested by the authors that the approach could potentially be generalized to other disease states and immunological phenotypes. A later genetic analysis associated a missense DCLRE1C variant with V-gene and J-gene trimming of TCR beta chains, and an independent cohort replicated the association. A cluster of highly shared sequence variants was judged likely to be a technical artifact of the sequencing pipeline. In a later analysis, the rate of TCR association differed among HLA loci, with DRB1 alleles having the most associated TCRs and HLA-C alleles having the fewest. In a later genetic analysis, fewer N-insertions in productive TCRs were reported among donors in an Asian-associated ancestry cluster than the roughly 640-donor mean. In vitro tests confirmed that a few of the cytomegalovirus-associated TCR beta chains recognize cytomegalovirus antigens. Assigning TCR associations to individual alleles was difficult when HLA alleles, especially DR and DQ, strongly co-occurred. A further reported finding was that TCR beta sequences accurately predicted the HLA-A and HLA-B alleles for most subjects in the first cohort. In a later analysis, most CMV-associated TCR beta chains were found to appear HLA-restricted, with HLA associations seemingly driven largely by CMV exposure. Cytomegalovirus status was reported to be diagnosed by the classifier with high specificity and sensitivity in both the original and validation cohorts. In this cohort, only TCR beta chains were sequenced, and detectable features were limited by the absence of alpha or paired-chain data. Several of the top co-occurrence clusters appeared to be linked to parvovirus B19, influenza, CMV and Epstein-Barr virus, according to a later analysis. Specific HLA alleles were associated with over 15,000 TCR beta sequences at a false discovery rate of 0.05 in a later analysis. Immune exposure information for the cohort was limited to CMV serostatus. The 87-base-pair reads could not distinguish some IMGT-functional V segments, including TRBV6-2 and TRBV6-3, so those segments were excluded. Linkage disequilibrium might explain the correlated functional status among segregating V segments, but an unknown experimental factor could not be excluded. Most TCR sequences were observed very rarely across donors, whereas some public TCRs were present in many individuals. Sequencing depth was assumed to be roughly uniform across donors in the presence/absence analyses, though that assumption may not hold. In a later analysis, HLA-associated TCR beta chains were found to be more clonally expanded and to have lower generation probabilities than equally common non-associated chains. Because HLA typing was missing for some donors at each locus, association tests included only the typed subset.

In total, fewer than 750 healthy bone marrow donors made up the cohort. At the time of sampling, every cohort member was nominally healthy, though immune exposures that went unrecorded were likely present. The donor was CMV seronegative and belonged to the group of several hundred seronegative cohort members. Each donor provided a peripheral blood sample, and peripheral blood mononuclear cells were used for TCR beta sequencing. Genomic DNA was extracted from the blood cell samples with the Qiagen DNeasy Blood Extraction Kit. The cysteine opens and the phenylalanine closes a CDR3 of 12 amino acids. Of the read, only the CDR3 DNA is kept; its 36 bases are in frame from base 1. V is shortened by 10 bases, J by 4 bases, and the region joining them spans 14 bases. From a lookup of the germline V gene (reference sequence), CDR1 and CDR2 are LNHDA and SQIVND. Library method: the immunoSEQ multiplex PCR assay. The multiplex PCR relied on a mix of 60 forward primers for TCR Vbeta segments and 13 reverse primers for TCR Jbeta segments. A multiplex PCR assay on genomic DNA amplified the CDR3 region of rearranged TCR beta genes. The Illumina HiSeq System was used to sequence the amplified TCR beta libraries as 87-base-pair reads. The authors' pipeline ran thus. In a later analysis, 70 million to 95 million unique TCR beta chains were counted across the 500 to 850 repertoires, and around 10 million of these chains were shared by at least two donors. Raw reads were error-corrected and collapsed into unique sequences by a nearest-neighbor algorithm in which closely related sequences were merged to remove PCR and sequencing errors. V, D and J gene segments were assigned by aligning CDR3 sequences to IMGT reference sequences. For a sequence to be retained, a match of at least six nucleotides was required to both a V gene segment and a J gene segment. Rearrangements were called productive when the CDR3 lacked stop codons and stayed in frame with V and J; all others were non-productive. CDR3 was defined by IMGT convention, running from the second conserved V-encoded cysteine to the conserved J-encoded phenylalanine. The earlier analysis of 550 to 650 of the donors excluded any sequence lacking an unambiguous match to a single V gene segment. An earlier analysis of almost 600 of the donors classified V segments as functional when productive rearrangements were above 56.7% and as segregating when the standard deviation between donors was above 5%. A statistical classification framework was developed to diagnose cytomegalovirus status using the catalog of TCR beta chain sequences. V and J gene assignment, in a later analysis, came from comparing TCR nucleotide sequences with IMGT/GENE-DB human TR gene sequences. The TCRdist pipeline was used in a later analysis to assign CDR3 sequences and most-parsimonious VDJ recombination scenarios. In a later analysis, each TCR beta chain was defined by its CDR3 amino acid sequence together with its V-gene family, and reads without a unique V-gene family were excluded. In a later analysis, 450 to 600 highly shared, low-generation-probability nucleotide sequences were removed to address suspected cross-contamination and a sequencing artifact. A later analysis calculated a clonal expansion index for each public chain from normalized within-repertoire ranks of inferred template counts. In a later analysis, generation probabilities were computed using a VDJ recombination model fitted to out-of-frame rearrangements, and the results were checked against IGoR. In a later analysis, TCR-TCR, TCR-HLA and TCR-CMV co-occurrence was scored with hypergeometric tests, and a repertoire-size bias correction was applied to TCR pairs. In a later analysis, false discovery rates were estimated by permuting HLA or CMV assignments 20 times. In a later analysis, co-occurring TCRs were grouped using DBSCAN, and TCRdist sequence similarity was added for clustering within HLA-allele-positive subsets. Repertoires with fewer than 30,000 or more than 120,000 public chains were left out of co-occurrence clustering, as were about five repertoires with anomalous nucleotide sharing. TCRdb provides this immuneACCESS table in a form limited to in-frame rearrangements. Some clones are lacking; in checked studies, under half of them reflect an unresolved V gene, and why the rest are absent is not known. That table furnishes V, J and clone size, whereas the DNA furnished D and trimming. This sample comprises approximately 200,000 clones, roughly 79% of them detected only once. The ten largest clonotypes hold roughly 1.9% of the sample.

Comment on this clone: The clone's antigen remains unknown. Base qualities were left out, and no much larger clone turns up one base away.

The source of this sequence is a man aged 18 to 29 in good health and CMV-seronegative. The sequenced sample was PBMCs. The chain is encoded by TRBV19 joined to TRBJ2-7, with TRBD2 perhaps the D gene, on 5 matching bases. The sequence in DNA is TGTGCCACCCGGGGAGAAGGGTACGAGCAGTACTTC. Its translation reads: CATRGEGYEQYF.